This entry lists 17 T cell receptor beta chains sequenced from one sample in a study of metastatic and nonmetastatic thyroid tumors. TCRdb reassembled clones from the PCR reads with MiXCR. This sample has about 20,000 clones, with approximately 10% found just once. The entire patient cohort was treatment-naive prior to thyroid surgery. Sequenced material: blood. Receptors originate from a female donor with papillary thyroid cancer or a benign thyroid nodule (not recorded which). Some clones in this sample may be carry-over from other donors' samples.

Sample share makes this clone medium-sized. The CDR3, as DNA: TGTGCCAGGGCGAACCGGGACAGGGGAAGTTACGAGCAGTACTTC. This translates into CARANRDRGSYEQYF. J is TRBJ2-7 and V is TRBV6-1, with 10 bases aligning to TRBD1. The CDR3 totals 15 residues. CDR1 and CDR2 from the germline V gene are MNHNS and SASEGT. After removal of 9 bases from V and 4 bases from J, the junction contained 12 bases not matched to a gene.

Points on this clone: This may arise from a read error, as a much more abundant clone is one base away. The DNA for the CDR3 is TGCAGTGCCCCAGGGGAAGGGGCTATGAACACTGAAGCTTTCTTT. Translated, it gives CSAPGEGAMNTEAFF. The gene calls are TRBV20-1 and TRBJ1-1; the D gene is possibly TRBD1 (6 bases). The germline V and J ends were trimmed by 6 bases and 0 bases, with 17 bases remaining between them. Germline CDR1 DFQATT, CDR2 SNEGSKA (reference sequence). The CDR3 is made up of 15 amino acids.

CDR3 DNA: TGTGCCAGCAGCCCTAGAGGGAGCAGGTACAAGCAGTACTTC. Its protein product is CASSPRGSRYKQYF. This rearrangement joins TRBV7-9 to TRBJ2-7; weak D call: TRBD2 (5 bases). The CDR3 sequence is 14 residues long. CDR1 and CDR2 from the germline V gene are SEHNR and FQNEAQ (reference sequence). V lost 5 bases and J lost 8, with 19 bases in between.

By share, this clone counts as medium-sized. The V call is TRBV27, the J call TRBJ2-1; unclear D gene. In germline, CDR1 is MNHEY, CDR2 SMNVEV (reference sequence). There are 15 residues in the CDR3. The V end lost 5 bases, the J end lost 0 bases, and 11 bases lay between the germline ends. The DNA for the CDR3 is TGTGCCAGCAGTGGAAGCGAGAGCTCCTACAATGAGCAGTTCTTC. Its protein is CASSGSESSYNEQFF.

Concerning this clone itself: At one end, the junction sequence differs from germline, possibly due to a read error. V is TRBV2 and J is TRBJ1-3, with TRBD1 identical over 7 bases. The CDR3 has 15 amino acids. Looked up from germline, CDR1 is SNHLY and CDR2 is FYNNEI. This CDR3 is CDSSVDRDLGNTIYF. The CDR3 nucleotides are TGTGACAGCAGTGTAGACAGGGATCTTGGAAACACCATATATTTT.

This clone was counted at least ten times. The genes are TRBV30 and TRBJ2-1; D assignment may be TRBD1 or TRBD2 (5 bases each). Trimming removed 2 bases at V and 5 bases at J, with 22 bases between. Germline V gene lookup returns CDR1 GTSNPN and CDR2 SVGIG (reference sequence). This CDR3 has 17 residues. The CDR3 spells CAWSRVLGTLQHNEQFF. The DNA for the CDR3 is TGTGCCTGGAGTCGTGTGTTAGGGACCCTACAACACAATGAGCAGTTCTTC.

This clone was seen at least ten times. The chain recombines TRBV5-1 with TRBJ2-7; possibly TRBD1 for D (5 bases). The ends were cut back, 2 bases at V and 7 bases at J, with 13 bases in the middle. Germline V gives CDR1 SGHRS, CDR2 YFSETQ. The CDR3 sequence is 13 residues long. Here the CDR3 reads CASSLIQGSEQYF. The DNA of the CDR3 is TGCGCCAGCAGCTTAATCCAGGGTTCAGAGCAGTACTTC.

As for this clone: This could be a read error, since a much larger clone is one nucleotide away. The V gene is TRBV6-2 or TRBV6-3, the J gene TRBJ2-3; D assignment may be TRBD1 or TRBD2 (5 bases each). CDR3 size: 16 residues. The V gene lost 4 bases and the J gene lost 0 bases, with 14 bases spanning the gap. CDR1 is MNHEY and CDR2 is SVGEGT in the germline V gene. The CDR3 DNA follows: TGTGCCAGCAGTTTGAGAACGGGACCCAGCACAGATACGCAGTATTTT. Translated: CASSLRTGPSTDTQYF.

The sample holds many counts of this clone. A much larger clone lies one base from this, so it may be a read error. This chain uses TRBV6-4 with TRBJ2-3, with 8 bases matching TRBD2. This CDR3 spans 14 amino acids. CDR1 and CDR2 from the germline V gene are MRHNA and SNTAGT. V gave up 4 bases and J gave up 0 bases; unmatched junction bases: 0. The CDR3 spells CASSASGSTDTQYF. For the CDR3, the DNA is TGTGCCAGCAGTGCTAGCGGGAGCACAGATACGCAGTATTTT.

This clone appeared once. The CDR3 loop reads CASSHIVGDYGYTF. In DNA form, the CDR3 reads TGTGCCAGCAGCCACATCGTAGGGGACTATGGCTACACCTTC. The chain combines TRBV5-4 with TRBJ1-2; D may be TRBD1 (5 bases). Per germline, CDR1 SGHNT and CDR2 YYREEE (reference sequence). The V end was cut by 4 bases, the J end by 3 bases, with 13 bases between. The CDR3 runs to 14 residues.

This clone was detected ten times or more. The CDR3: CSAEAPGAASYEQYF. Here the CDR3 DNA reads TGCAGTGCTGAGGCGCCGGGTGCAGCATCCTACGAGCAGTACTTC. V usage is TRBV20-1 and J usage is TRBJ2-7; D gene ambiguous. Per germline, CDR1 DFQATT and CDR2 SNEGSKA (reference sequence). V gave up 5 bases and J gave up 1 base, with 18 bases separating them. There are 15 residues in the CDR3.

Only a few counts were recorded for this clone. This chain links TRBV28 with TRBJ1-5; no definite D call. Trimming took 1 base from V and 0 from J, leaving 10 bases between them. From germline, CDR1 is MDHEN and CDR2 SYDVKM. This CDR3 is built from 16 residues. For the CDR3, the DNA is TGTGCCAGCAGTTTATTACGGCAGCTTAGCAATCAGCCCCAGCATTTT. As protein: CASSLLRQLSNQPQHF.

This clone appeared a few times. A read error is possible here, since a much larger clone lies one base away. The sample has other DNA sequences that encode this CDR3 too. This chain links TRBV3-1 with TRBJ1-5; 9 nucleotides agree with TRBD1. The CDR3 spans 16 residues. The germline V gene encodes CDR1 LGHDT and CDR2 YNNKEL (reference sequence). CDR3 amino acids: CASSQGPGQGNQPQHF. CDR3 nucleotides: TGCGCCAGCAGCCAAGGGCCGGGACAGGGAAACCAGCCCCAGCATTTT.

This chain links TRBV2 with TRBJ2-2; a weak D match, TRBD2 (6 bases). Germline V lookup: CDR1 SNHLY, CDR2 FYNNEI. The germline V and J ends were trimmed by 4 bases and 1 base, with 10 bases remaining between them. There are 15 residues in the CDR3. The CDR3 region has the DNA TGTGCCAGCAGTGCATTGCGGGGGAACACCGGGGAGCTGTTTTTT. Protein sequence: CASSALRGNTGELFF.

In this sample, this clone is medium-sized. The J gene is TRBJ2-7, the V gene TRBV6-1; weak D call: TRBD2 (6 bases). V lost 5 bases to trimming and J lost 0 bases, with 11 bases between them. Germline V gene sequence: CDR1 MNHNS, CDR2 SASEGT. The CDR3 sequence is 14 residues long. The CDR3 DNA follows: TGTGCCAGCAGTAGGGACGGGAGCTCCTACGAGCAGTACTTC. Translated, it gives CASSRDGSSYEQYF.

This clone turned up a few times. This may be a read error, as it is one base from a much larger clone. V gene TRBV20-1 combines with J gene TRBJ2-2, with D tentatively TRBD2 (5 bases). The germline V gene encodes CDR1 DFQATT and CDR2 SNEGSKA (reference sequence). This CDR3 comprises 13 residues. CDR3 bases: TGCAGTGCTGGGGTGGAGAACACCGGGGAGCTGCTTTTT. As protein: CSAGVENTGELLF.

With respect to this clone: A much larger clonotype is one base distant, so this may be a read error. The chain is built from TRBV15 and TRBJ2-1; 11 positions agree with TRBD2. Germline V CDR1 and CDR2: LNHNV, YYDKDF (reference sequence). V lost 8 bases, J lost 2 bases, and 5 bases stayed unmatched. The CDR3 has 15 amino acids. In DNA, the CDR3 is TGTGCCACCGATTCGGGACTAGCGGCCTACAATGAGCAGTTCTTC. Its translation: CATDSGLAAYNEQFF.